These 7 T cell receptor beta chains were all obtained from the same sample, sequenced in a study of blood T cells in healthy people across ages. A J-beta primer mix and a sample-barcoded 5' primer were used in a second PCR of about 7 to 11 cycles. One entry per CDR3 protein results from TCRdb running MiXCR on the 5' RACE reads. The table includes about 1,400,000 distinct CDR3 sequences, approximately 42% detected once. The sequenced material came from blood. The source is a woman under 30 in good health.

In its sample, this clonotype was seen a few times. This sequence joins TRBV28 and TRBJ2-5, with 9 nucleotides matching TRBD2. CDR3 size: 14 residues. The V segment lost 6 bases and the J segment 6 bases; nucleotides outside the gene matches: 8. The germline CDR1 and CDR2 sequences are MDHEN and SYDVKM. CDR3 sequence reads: CASRGGGAVKTQYF. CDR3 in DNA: TGTGCCAGCAGGGGCGGGGGGGCCGTAAAGACCCAGTACTTC.

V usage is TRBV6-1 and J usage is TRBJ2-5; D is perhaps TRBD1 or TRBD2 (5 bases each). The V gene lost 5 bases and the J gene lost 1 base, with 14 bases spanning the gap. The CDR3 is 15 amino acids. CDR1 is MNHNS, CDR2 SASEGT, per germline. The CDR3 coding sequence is TGTGCCAGCAGTTTTAGGGGAGAACTCCAAGAGACCCAGTACTTC. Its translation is CASSFRGELQETQYF.

The CDR3 loop reads CASSTRSLGYEQYF. Here the CDR3 DNA reads TGTGCCAGCAGTACCCGGAGCCTGGGGTACGAGCAGTACTTC. This sequence joins TRBV12-3 or TRBV12-4 and TRBJ2-5; D unclear. The J call is doubtful: the DNA matches TRBJ2-7 better. The CDR3 sequence is 14 residues long.

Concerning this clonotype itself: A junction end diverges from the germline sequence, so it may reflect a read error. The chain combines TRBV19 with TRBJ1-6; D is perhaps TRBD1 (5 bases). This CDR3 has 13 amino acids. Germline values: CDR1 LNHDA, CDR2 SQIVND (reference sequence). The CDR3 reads CASRQALNSPLHF. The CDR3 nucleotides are TGTGCCAGTAGACAGGCGTTAAATTCACCTCTCCACTTT.

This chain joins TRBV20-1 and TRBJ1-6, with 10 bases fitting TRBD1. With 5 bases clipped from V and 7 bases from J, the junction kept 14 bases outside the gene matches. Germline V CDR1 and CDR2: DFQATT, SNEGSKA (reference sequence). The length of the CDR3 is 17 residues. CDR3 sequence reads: CSAGQGGLLLGNSPLHF. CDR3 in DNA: TGCAGTGCTGGACAGGGGGGCCTCCTCCTTGGGAATTCACCCCTCCACTTT.

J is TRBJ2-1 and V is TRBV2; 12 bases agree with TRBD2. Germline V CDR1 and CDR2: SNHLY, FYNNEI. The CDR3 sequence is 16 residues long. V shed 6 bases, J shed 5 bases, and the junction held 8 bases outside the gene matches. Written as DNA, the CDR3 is TGTGCCAGCAGCCCCCGGACTAGCGGGGTAAACAATGAGCAGTTCTTC. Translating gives CASSPRTSGVNNEQFF.

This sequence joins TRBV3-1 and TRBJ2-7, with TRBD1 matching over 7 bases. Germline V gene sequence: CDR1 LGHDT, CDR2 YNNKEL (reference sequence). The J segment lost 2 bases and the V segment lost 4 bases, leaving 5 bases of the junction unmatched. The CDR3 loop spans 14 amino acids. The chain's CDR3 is CASSPGQSAYEQYF. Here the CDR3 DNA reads TGTGCCAGCAGCCCGGGACAGTCCGCCTACGAGCAGTACTTC.